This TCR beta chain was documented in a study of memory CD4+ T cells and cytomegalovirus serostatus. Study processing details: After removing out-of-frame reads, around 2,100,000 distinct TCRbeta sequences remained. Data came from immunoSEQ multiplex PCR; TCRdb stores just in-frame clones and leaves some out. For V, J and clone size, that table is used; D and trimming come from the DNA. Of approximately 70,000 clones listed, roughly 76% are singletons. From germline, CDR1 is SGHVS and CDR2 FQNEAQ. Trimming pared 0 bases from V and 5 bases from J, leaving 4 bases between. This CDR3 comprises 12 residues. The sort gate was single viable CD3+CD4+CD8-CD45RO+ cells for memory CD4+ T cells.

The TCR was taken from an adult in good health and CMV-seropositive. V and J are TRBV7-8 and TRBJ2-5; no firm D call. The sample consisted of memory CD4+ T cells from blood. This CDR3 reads CASSLAAETQYF. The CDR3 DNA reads TGTGCCAGCAGCTTAGCCGCGGAGACCCAGTACTTC. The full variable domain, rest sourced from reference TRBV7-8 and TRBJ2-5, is GAGVSQSPRYKVAKRGQDVALRCDPISGHVSLFWYQQALGQGPEFLTYFQNEAQLDKSGLPSDRFFAERPEGSVSTLKIQRTQQEDSAVYLCASSLAAETQYFGPGTRLLVL.